Given below is one T cell receptor (beta chain) in context. In TCRdb, the 5' RACE reads were re-called with MiXCR into one record per CDR3 protein. The table includes under 90,000 distinct CDR3 sequences, 3.5% detected once. This record comes from a study of neurological immune-mediated disorders. Deletions cut 1 base from V and 3 bases from J, with 13 bases between. The CDR3 consists of 16 residues. Germline V gene sequence: CDR1 LGHNA, CDR2 YSLEER. The chain couples TRBV4-3 to TRBJ2-4; D may be TRBD1 (5 bases). The receptor's source is a woman aged 50 to 65 with multiple sclerosis. Sequenced input: PBMCs. The CDR3 here is CASSQGTNRGKNIQYF. In nucleotides, the CDR3 is TGCGCCAGCAGCCAAGGGACGAATAGGGGCAAAAACATTCAGTACTTC.